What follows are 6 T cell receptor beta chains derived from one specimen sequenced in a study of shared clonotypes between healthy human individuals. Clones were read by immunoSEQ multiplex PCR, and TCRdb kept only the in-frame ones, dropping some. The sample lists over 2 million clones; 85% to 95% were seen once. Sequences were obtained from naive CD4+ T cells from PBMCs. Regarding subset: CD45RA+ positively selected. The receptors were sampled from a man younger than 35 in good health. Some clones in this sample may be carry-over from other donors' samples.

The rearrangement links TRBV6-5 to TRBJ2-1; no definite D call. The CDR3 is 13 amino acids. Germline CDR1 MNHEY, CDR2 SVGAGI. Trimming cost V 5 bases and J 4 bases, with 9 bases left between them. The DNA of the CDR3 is TGTGCCAGCAGTGCTTGGCGGTACAATGAGCAGTTCTTC. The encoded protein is CASSAWRYNEQFF.

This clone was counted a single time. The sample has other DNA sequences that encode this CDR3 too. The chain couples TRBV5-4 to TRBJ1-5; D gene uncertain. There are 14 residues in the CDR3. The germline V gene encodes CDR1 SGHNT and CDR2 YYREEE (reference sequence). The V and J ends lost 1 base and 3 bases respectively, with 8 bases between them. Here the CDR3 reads CASSLFGPNQPQHF. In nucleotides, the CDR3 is TGTGCCAGCAGCTTGTTCGGTCCCAATCAGCCCCAGCATTTT.

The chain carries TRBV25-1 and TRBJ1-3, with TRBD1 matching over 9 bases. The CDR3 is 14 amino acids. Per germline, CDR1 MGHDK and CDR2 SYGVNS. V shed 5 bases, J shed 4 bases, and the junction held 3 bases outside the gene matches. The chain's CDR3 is CASSWDRAGNTIYF. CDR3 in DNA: TGTGCCAGCAGTTGGGACAGGGCAGGAAACACCATATATTTT.

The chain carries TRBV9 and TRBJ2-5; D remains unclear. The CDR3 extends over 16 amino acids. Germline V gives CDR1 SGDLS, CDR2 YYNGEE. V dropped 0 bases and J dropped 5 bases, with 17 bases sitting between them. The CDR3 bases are TGTGCCAGCAGCGTAGGCTCGAGGCCCCCGAGGGAGACCCAGTACTTC. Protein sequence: CASSVGSRPPRETQYF. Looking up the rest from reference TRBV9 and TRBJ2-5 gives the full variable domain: DSGVTQTPKHLITATGQRVTLRCSPRSGDLSVYWYQQSLDQGLQFLIQYYNGEERAKGNILERFSAQQFPDLHSELNLSSLELGDSALYFCASSVGSRPPRETQYFGPGTRLLVL.

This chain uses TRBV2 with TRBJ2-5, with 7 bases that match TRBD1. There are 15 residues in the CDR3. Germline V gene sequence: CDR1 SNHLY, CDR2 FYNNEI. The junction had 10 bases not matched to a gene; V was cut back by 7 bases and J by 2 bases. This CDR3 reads CASTRTGTEQETQYF. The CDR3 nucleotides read TGTGCCAGCACCAGAACCGGGACAGAGCAAGAGACCCAGTACTTC.

The CDR3 reads CASSDPSGGSTDTQYF. The CDR3 region has the DNA TGTGCCAGCAGCGACCCTAGCGGGGGGAGCACAGATACGCAGTATTTT. This rearrangement joins TRBV5-4 to TRBJ2-3, with 11 bases lining up with TRBD2. V trimming: 4 bases; J trimming: 0 bases; junction bases outside the gene matches: 4. The CDR3 runs 16 residues. The germline V gene has CDR1 SGHNT and CDR2 YYREEE (reference sequence).